A single sample gave rise to the 20 T cell receptor beta chains below, sequenced in a study of blood T cell repertoires in COVID-19. Clones were read by immunoSEQ multiplex PCR, and TCRdb kept only the in-frame ones, dropping some. The sample gives 150,000 to 200,000 clones, just under 90% of which show up once; approximately 3.3% is in the top ten. The specimen sequenced was peripheral blood. The receptors come from a man aged 18 to 29 with active or convalescent COVID-19.

This chain connects TRBV27 to TRBJ2-1; 12 nucleotides match TRBD1. The CDR3 covers 15 residues. Losses at the gene ends were 6 bases for V and 10 bases for J; bases not matched to a gene: 10. CDR1 is MNHEY, CDR2 SMNVEV, per germline (reference sequence). CDR3 DNA: TGTGCCAGCAGAAGGGGACAGGGGGCGATCAACGAGCAGTTCTTC. It codes for CASRRGQGAINEQFF.

This sequence joins TRBV5-4 and TRBJ2-5, with 8 bases that match TRBD1. The germline V gene has CDR1 SGHNT and CDR2 YYREEE (reference sequence). This CDR3 spans 15 amino acids. Losses at the gene ends were 4 bases for V and 5 bases for J; bases not matched to a gene: 10. Written as DNA, the CDR3 is TGTGCCAGCAGCACGTGGGGCGGGGACAGGGAGACCCAGTACTTC. Translation: CASSTWGGDRETQYF. Full variable domain (rest looked up from reference TRBV5-4 and TRBJ2-5): ETGVTQSPTHLIKTRGQQVTLRCSSQSGHNTVSWYQQALGQGPQFIFQYYREEENGRGNFPPRFSGLQFPNYSSELNVNALELDDSALYLCASSTWGGDRETQYFGPGTRLLVL.

The CDR3 here is CSASDTGGRSEKLFF. The DNA of the CDR3 is TGCAGTGCTAGTGATACAGGGGGTAGGAGTGAAAAACTGTTTTTT. This chain joins TRBV20-1 and TRBJ1-4, with 8 bases fitting TRBD1. Germline V gene lookup returns CDR1 DFQATT and CDR2 SNEGSKA (reference sequence). Losses at the gene ends were 3 bases for V and 7 bases for J; bases not matched to a gene: 10. This CDR3 is 15 amino acids long.

The rearrangement uses TRBV3-1 (or the pseudogene TRBV3-2) and TRBJ2-5, with a weak D call TRBD1 (6 bases). The CDR3 totals 18 residues. Per the germline V gene, CDR1 is LGHDT and CDR2 is YNNKEL (reference sequence). V lost 1 base to trimming and J lost 2 bases, with 20 bases between them. The CDR3 nucleotides read TGTGCCAGCAGCCAAGTTCTTGGGGCAGGGGTCAAACAAGAGACCCAGTACTTC. This codes for CASSQVLGAGVKQETQYF.

Only one count was recorded for this clone. The chain has TRBV28 and TRBJ1-6, with a possible D match to TRBD1 (5 bases). This CDR3 is 15 amino acids long. Germline values: CDR1 MDHEN, CDR2 SYDVKM. V dropped 3 bases and J dropped 4 bases, with 10 bases sitting between them. DNA for the CDR3: TGTGCCAGCAGTTTTGGGGCAGGGTATAATTCACCCCTCCACTTT. It codes for CASSFGAGYNSPLHF.

This clone showed up just a few times. The chain recombines TRBV27 with TRBJ1-5, with TRBD1 matching 8 bases. This CDR3 has 14 amino acids. The V and J ends lost 2 bases and 7 bases, in that order; junction bases with no gene match: 4. CDR1 and CDR2 from the germline V gene are MNHEY and SMNVEV (reference sequence). This CDR3 reads CASSLGQGHQPQHF. CDR3 in DNA: TGTGCCAGCAGTTTAGGACAGGGCCACCAGCCCCAGCATTTT.

This sequence joins TRBV6-4 and TRBJ2-6, with D maybe TRBD2 (5 bases). Germline V gene sequence: CDR1 MRHNA, CDR2 SNTAGT. With 0 bases removed from V and 0 bases from J, the gap between germline ends came to 9 bases. There are 17 residues in the CDR3. The CDR3 reads CASSDSSRDSGANVLTF. For the CDR3, the DNA is TGTGCCAGCAGTGACTCGAGTCGGGACTCTGGGGCCAACGTCCTGACTTTC.

This clone was detected only a few times. The gene calls are TRBV29-1 and TRBJ1-2; 10 positions match TRBD1. The CDR3 contains 15 residues. The V and J ends lost 4 bases and 8 bases, in that order; junction bases with no gene match: 13. Germline V CDR1 and CDR2: SQVTM, ANQGSEA. The CDR3 DNA reads TGCAGCGTTGGGGAATCGGACAGGGGGTTAGGGGGCTACACCTTC. Amino acid sequence: CSVGESDRGLGGYTF. Full variable domain (outside the CDR3, taken from reference TRBV29-1 and TRBJ1-2): SAVISQKPSRDICQRGTSLTIQCQVDSQVTMMFWYRQQPGQSLTLIATANQGSEATYESGFVIDKFPISRPNLTFSTLTVSNMSPEDSSIYLCSVGESDRGLGGYTFGSGTRLTVV.

The chain uses TRBV30 and TRBJ1-4; no definite D call. CDR1 is GTSNPN, CDR2 SVGIG, per germline (reference sequence). There are 14 residues in the CDR3. V lost 4 bases and J 7 bases, leaving 16 bases between the germline ends. CDR3 DNA sequence: TGTGCCTGGAACCCCTCATCAACCGGTGAAAAACTGTTTTTT. Its protein is CAWNPSSTGEKLFF.

This clone was counted a single time. V is TRBV27 and J is TRBJ1-2; D ambiguous. Between the trimmed V and J ends, which lost 3 bases and 0 bases, there was a span of 17 bases. The CDR3 totals 17 residues. Germline CDR1 is MNHEY and CDR2 is SMNVEV (reference sequence). The CDR3 DNA is TGTGCCAGCAGTTTTCTCCCGGGTCAACTGTCTAACTATGGCTACACCTTC. Residues: CASSFLPGQLSNYGYTF.

The chain combines TRBV10-1 with TRBJ2-2; no reliable D call. The V end lost 9 bases, the J end lost 6 bases, and 14 bases lay between the germline ends. CDR3 length equals 13 residues. CDR1 WNHNN and CDR2 SYGVQD come from the germline V gene (reference sequence). The CDR3 loop reads CASYENTAGELFF. CDR3 nucleotide sequence: TGCGCCAGTTACGAGAATACGGCCGGGGAGCTGTTTTTT.

V usage is TRBV24-1 and J usage is TRBJ1-2; D remains ambiguous. The germline gives CDR1 KGHDR, CDR2 SFDVKD. The CDR3 length is 13 residues. V was pared by 5 bases and J by 8 bases, with 14 bases between. The CDR3: CATSALVGEGYTF. DNA for the CDR3: TGTGCCACCAGTGCCCTTGTCGGGGAAGGCTACACCTTC.

This chain joins TRBV14 and TRBJ1-2; D ambiguous. The V gene lost 3 bases and the J gene lost 3 bases, with 14 bases spanning the gap. This CDR3 contains 15 residues. Germline CDR1 reads SGHDN; CDR2 reads FVKESK. The CDR3 spells CASSQDYEVYYGYTF. The CDR3 DNA is TGTGCCAGCAGCCAGGATTATGAGGTCTACTATGGCTACACCTTC.

The genes are TRBV5-1 and TRBJ1-2; the D is unclear. Germline values: CDR1 SGHRS, CDR2 YFSETQ. The CDR3 is 15 amino acids. V lost 1 base to trimming and J lost 8 bases, with 18 bases between them. The CDR3 spells CASSLSGHREGGYTF. DNA for the CDR3: TGCGCCAGCAGCTTGTCAGGTCATCGAGAGGGAGGCTACACCTTC.

In this sample, this clone turned up a few times. The chain joins TRBV24-1 to TRBJ1-2; 8 bases are shared with TRBD1. The germline V gene encodes CDR1 KGHDR and CDR2 SFDVKD. The trim removed 4 bases at V and 8 bases at J, leaving 8 bases unmatched. The CDR3 has 14 residues. CDR3 bases: TGTGCCACCAGTGACTCGGACAGGGTGGGAGGCTACACCTTC. Residues: CATSDSDRVGGYTF.

The chain uses TRBV12-3 or TRBV12-4 and TRBJ2-7; 7 positions match TRBD1. The CDR3 covers 13 residues. The V gene end was trimmed by 10 bases and the J gene end by 0 bases; junction bases not matched to a gene: 6. The DNA of the CDR3 is TGTGCCACTCAACAGGGGAGCTCCTACGAGCAGTACTTC. It encodes CATQQGSSYEQYF.

The V gene is TRBV5-6, the J gene TRBJ2-3; 9 positions agree with TRBD2. V lost 4 bases, J lost 0 bases, and 3 bases stayed unmatched. From germline, CDR1 is SGHDT and CDR2 YYEEEE. The CDR3 runs to 15 residues. Here the CDR3 DNA reads TGTGCCAGCAGCCCGCTAGCGGGGAGCACAGATACGCAGTATTTT. It specifies CASSPLAGSTDTQYF.

The CDR3 nucleotides read TGTGCCAGCAGTGAATTCGGACAGACTTACTACGAGCAGTACGTC. As protein: CASSEFGQTYYEQYV. This chain links TRBV2 with TRBJ2-7, with D maybe TRBD1 (6 bases). The V end was cut by 2 bases, the J end by 3 bases, with 14 bases between. The CDR3 spans 15 residues. Germline CDR1 is SNHLY and CDR2 is FYNNEI.

This chain links TRBV27 with TRBJ2-7; possible D gene TRBD2, 5 bases. Germline loops: CDR1 MNHEY, CDR2 SMNVEV (reference sequence). With 6 bases removed from V and 3 bases from J, the gap between germline ends came to 12 bases. This CDR3 is built from 13 residues. This CDR3 reads CASSYLGSYEQYF. In DNA form, the CDR3 reads TGTGCCAGCAGCTACCTGGGGAGCTACGAGCAGTACTTC.

V and J are TRBV2 and TRBJ2-7; D might be TRBD1 (6 bases). V gave up 0 bases and J gave up 6 bases, with 15 bases separating them. Germline V lookup: CDR1 SNHLY, CDR2 FYNNEI. This CDR3 spans 15 amino acids. The chain's CDR3 is CASSEARAGVSEQYV. In DNA form, the CDR3 reads TGTGCCAGCAGTGAAGCGCGGGCAGGGGTCAGCGAGCAGTACGTC.